This T cell receptor (beta chain) was obtained from a study of blood T cell repertoires in COVID-19. At the level of the study: COVID-19 samples from acute and convalescent phases originated in the United States, Italy and Spain. PBMCs, B-cell-depleted T cells, or T cells provided the cDNA or gDNA that made up the material.

CDR3 length: 15 amino acids. The germline V gene encodes CDR1 LGHDT and CDR2 YNNKEL (reference sequence). The V and J ends lost 0 bases and 4 bases respectively, with 9 bases between them. In the original analysis: Nucleated cell counts were estimated from reference gene primer amplification. Here immunoSEQ multiplex PCR was the method, and the copy in TCRdb shows in-frame clones only, minus some. V and J calls and clone size are given by that table; D and trimming were obtained from the DNA. This table holds about 68,000 clones, about 86% found once. The TCR comes from a man aged 45 to 65 with acute or convalescent COVID-19. The sequenced material came from peripheral blood. The J gene is TRBJ2-2, the V gene TRBV3-1 (or the pseudogene TRBV3-2); the D is unclear. The CDR3, as DNA: TGTGCCAGCAGCCAAGACCCAGGAATCACCGGGGAGCTGTTTTTT. Encoded protein: CASSQDPGITGELFF.